This T cell receptor beta chain derives from a study of beta chain features in type 1 diabetes. V gave up 2 bases and J gave up 3 bases; unmatched junction bases: 3. Germline V gives CDR1 MDHEN, CDR2 SYDVKM. The CDR3 sequence is 15 residues long. Of the isolated RNA, all was reverse transcribed, and so the sequenced material was expressed TCRB transcripts. Sequencing was performed with immunoSEQ multiplex PCR; in TCRdb, only in-frame clones are kept and a portion is missing. Here the sample spans some 350,000 clones, 8% to 10% being singletons. Points from the study as a whole: Fewer junction insertions and more nucleotide deletions appeared in type 1 diabetes patients. There was a moderate but significant shortening of TCRB CDR3s in all four CD4+ subsets of Type 1 diabetes patients.

This clone has ten or more counts. The antigen is undetermined. Other DNA sequences from this sample encode an identical CDR3 as well. The chain combines TRBV28 with TRBJ2-3, with 9 bases matching TRBD1. Sequences were obtained from central memory CD4+ T cells from blood. The receptor comes from a young man with type 1 diabetes. CDR3 coding DNA: TGTGCCAGCAGTTTAAGACAGGGGGGTACAGATACGCAGTATTTT. Amino acids: CASSLRQGGTDTQYF.